Listed here are 28 T cell receptor beta chains from one sample, sequenced in a study of T cells after yellow fever vaccination. In TCRdb, the 5' RACE reads were re-called with MiXCR into one record per CDR3 protein. The top ten clones hold approximately 28% of a sample with about 75,000 distinct CDR3 sequences, 7.3% of them seen once. Sequencing was performed on CD8+ T cells sorted from PBMCs, taken around 10 days after the first yellow fever vaccination. The origin of the receptors is a man between 18 and 35 years old who received the YFV17D yellow fever vaccine.

This clonotype was detected many times. The rearrangement joins TRBV27 to TRBJ2-1, with 7 nucleotides matching TRBD2. Losses at the gene ends were 7 bases for V and 7 bases for J; bases not matched to a gene: 7. The germline V gene has CDR1 MNHEY and CDR2 SMNVEV (reference sequence). The CDR3 sequence is 13 residues long. CDR3 bases: TGTGCCAGCAAATTTTTGGGGGGGAATGAGCAGTTCTTC. This codes for CASKFLGGNEQFF.

V and J are TRBV18 and TRBJ2-3; TRBD2 matches at 8 bases. The CDR3 length is 14 residues. The junction had 0 bases not matched to a gene; V was cut back by 3 bases and J by 1 base. Germline values: CDR1 KGHSH, CDR2 LQKENI. The CDR3 protein is CASSPGGGTDTQYF. CDR3 bases: TGTGCCAGCTCACCCGGGGGGGGCACAGATACGCAGTATTTT.

Only a few counts were recorded for this clonotype. The chain joins TRBV7-8 to TRBJ1-4, with a weak D call TRBD1 (5 bases). The V gene's germline CDR1 is SGHVS and CDR2 FQNEAQ. V lost 4 bases, J lost 13 bases, and 16 bases lay in between. CDR3 size: 13 residues. CDR3 sequence reads: CASSSPGLSGLFF. In nucleotides, the CDR3 is TGTGCCAGCAGCTCCCCGGGACTCAGTGGACTGTTTTTT.

This clonotype was detected many times. This rearrangement joins TRBV12-3 or TRBV12-4 to TRBJ1-5; unclear D gene. Between the trimmed V and J ends, which lost 6 bases and 5 bases, there was a span of 17 bases. CDR3 length: 15 amino acids. The DNA of the CDR3 is TGTGCCAGCAGCCACGTAGGCGTCGCCCATCAGCCCCAGCATTTT. Amino acid sequence: CASSHVGVAHQPQHF.

This clonotype occurred many times. The chain couples TRBV23-1 to TRBJ2-2; TRBD1 is a possible D gene (6 bases). TRBV23-1 is an ORF, with its function uncertain. The V end was cut by 7 bases, the J end by 6 bases, with 18 bases between. This CDR3 region has 15 residues. CDR3 nucleotide sequence: TGCGCCAGCACGACTCCGGGGACACACGCCGGGGAGCTGTTTTTT. Protein product: CASTTPGTHAGELFF.

This clonotype occurred many times. The J gene is TRBJ2-1, the V gene TRBV6-2 or TRBV6-3; 13 nucleotides align to TRBD2. The CDR3 extends over 16 amino acids. The germline gives CDR1 MNHEY, CDR2 SVGEGT. The V segment lost 5 bases and the J segment 6 bases; nucleotides outside the gene matches: 7. The CDR3 here is CASSALLAGGPNEQFF. The CDR3 region has the DNA TGTGCCAGCAGTGCCCTACTAGCGGGGGGGCCCAATGAGCAGTTCTTC.

This chain joins TRBV29-1 and TRBJ2-7; tentatively, D is TRBD1 or TRBD2 (6 bases each). This CDR3 region has 15 residues. The V gene's germline CDR1 is SQVTM and CDR2 ANQGSEA. Trimming cost V 6 bases and J 3 bases, with 21 bases left between them. In DNA, the CDR3 is TGCAGCGTGCGGCAGGGGATTAGCGGCGACTACGAGCAGTACTTC. Encoded protein: CSVRQGISGDYEQYF.

In its sample, this clonotype was seen many times. CDR3 nucleotide sequence: TGTGCCAGCAGCTTAGTCTCGCCGGGCGGGGCTTTTTACAATGAGCAGTTCTTC. Its protein product is CASSLVSPGGAFYNEQFF. The chain links TRBV7-6 to TRBJ2-1, with D possibly TRBD2 on 6 matching bases. Trimming removed 1 base at V and 4 bases at J, with 20 bases between. In germline, CDR1 is SGHVS, CDR2 FNYEAQ. CDR3 length: 18 residues.

The table lists this clonotype with many counts. The rearrangement links TRBV7-9 to TRBJ2-3, with a weak D call TRBD2 (5 bases). V lost 5 bases and J lost 3, with 9 bases in between. Germline V gene lookup returns CDR1 SEHNR and CDR2 FQNEAQ (reference sequence). The CDR3 spans 13 residues. The CDR3 loop is CASSRSGTDTQYF. The DNA of the CDR3 is TGTGCCAGCAGCCGTTCGGGGACAGATACGCAGTATTTT.

Remarks on this clonotype: A single base separates this from a much larger clone, so it may be a read error. The chain links TRBV4-3 to TRBJ2-7; D may be TRBD1 (5 bases). This CDR3 is built from 12 residues. Germline V gene sequence: CDR1 LGHNA, CDR2 YSLEER. This CDR3 is CAISSQGNEQYF. CDR3 DNA sequence: TGCGCCATCAGCTCGCAGGGCAACGAGCAGTACTTC.

This clonotype has at least ten counts. The V gene is TRBV29-1, the J gene TRBJ2-7; D perhaps matches TRBD2 (7 bases). CDR1 is SQVTM, CDR2 ANQGSEA, per germline. The CDR3 totals 13 residues. V lost 7 bases and J 3 bases, leaving 16 bases between the germline ends. CDR3 coding DNA: TGCAGCGGCCGGAGGGGAGGGGGCTACGAGCAGTACGTC. Translation: CSGRRGGGYEQYV.

This clonotype has just a few counts. The chain has TRBV9 and TRBJ1-3, with D hard to call. CDR1 SGDLS and CDR2 YYNGEE come from the germline V gene. The CDR3 spans 13 residues. Trimming took off 4 bases at V and 3 bases at J, with 8 bases between the two ends. CDR3 region: CASSPKRGNTIYF. Here the CDR3 DNA reads TGTGCCAGCAGCCCCAAGCGTGGAAACACCATATATTTT. The full variable domain, rest sourced from reference TRBV9 and TRBJ1-3, is DSGVTQTPKHLITATGQRVTLRCSPRSGDLSVYWYQQSLDQGLQFLIQYYNGEERAKGNILERFSAQQFPDLHSELNLSSLELGDSALYFCASSPKRGNTIYFGEGSWLTVV.

This clonotype was counted at least ten times. The rearrangement uses TRBV4-3 and TRBJ1-6; D perhaps matches TRBD1 (6 bases). The length of the CDR3 is 14 residues. Trimming removed 1 base from V and 11 bases from J, with 12 bases in between. Looked up from germline, CDR1 is LGHNA and CDR2 is YSLEER. CDR3 in amino acids: CASSQVQGTPPLHF. CDR3 bases: TGCGCCAGCAGCCAAGTACAGGGAACGCCACCCCTCCACTTT.

This clonotype has ten or more counts. The chain uses TRBV19 and TRBJ2-1, with 10 bases aligning to TRBD1. Germline values: CDR1 LNHDA, CDR2 SQIVND (reference sequence). Trimming removed 9 bases from V and 4 bases from J; junction bases left unmatched: 6. The CDR3 contains 14 residues. Written as DNA, the CDR3 is TGTGCCAGCACCGGGACAGGGGTTTACAATGAGCAGTTCTTC. It codes for CASTGTGVYNEQFF.

About this clonotype itself: A read error is possible here, since a much larger clone lies one base away. In nucleotides, the CDR3 is TGTGCCAGCAGTTACGGGGACGGACCCTACGAGCAGTACTTC. Protein product: CASSYGDGPYEQYF. The chain carries TRBV6-5 and TRBJ2-7, with D perhaps assigned TRBD1 or TRBD2 (5 bases each). With 2 bases removed from V and 2 bases from J, the gap between germline ends came to 10 bases. The germline CDR1 and CDR2 sequences are MNHEY and SVGAGI. This CDR3 is 14 amino acids long.

This clonotype was observed many times. The J gene is TRBJ1-5, the V gene TRBV11-3; 7 bases map to TRBD1. This CDR3 spans 13 amino acids. The germline gives CDR1 SGHNT, CDR2 YENEEA. After removal of 10 bases from V and 4 bases from J, the junction contained 7 bases not matched to a gene. CDR3 nucleotides: TGTGCCATCGCGGGGACAGAGAATCAGCCCCAGCATTTT. Translating it yields CAIAGTENQPQHF. The whole variable domain, remainder taken from reference TRBV11-3 and TRBJ1-5, is EAGVVQSPRYKIIEKKQPVAFWCNPISGHNTLYWYLQNLGQGPELLIRYENEEAVDDSQLPKDRFSAERLKGVDSTLKIQPAELGDSAVYLCAIAGTENQPQHFGDGTRLSIL.

This clonotype was seen ten or more times. The rearrangement joins TRBV9 to TRBJ2-3; D is unresolved. V dropped 3 bases and J dropped 2 bases, with 4 bases sitting between them. CDR1 is SGDLS, CDR2 YYNGEE, per germline. The CDR3 consists of 12 residues. The CDR3 nucleotides read TGTGCCAGCAGCGGCCACACAGATACGCAGTATTTT. As protein: CASSGHTDTQYF. The complete variable domain, with remaining parts taken from reference TRBV9 and TRBJ2-3, reads DSGVTQTPKHLITATGQRVTLRCSPRSGDLSVYWYQQSLDQGLQFLIQYYNGEERAKGNILERFSAQQFPDLHSELNLSSLELGDSALYFCASSGHTDTQYFGPGTRLTVL.

This chain joins TRBV29-1 and TRBJ2-2; 12 bases are a match to TRBD1. Germline trimming cut 3 bases from V and 5 bases from J; bases unmatched to any gene: 10. CDR3 length: 17 amino acids. Germline values: CDR1 SQVTM, CDR2 ANQGSEA. CDR3 residues: CSVEEPGTGGPTGELFF. The CDR3 coding sequence is TGCAGCGTTGAGGAGCCCGGGACAGGGGGCCCAACCGGGGAGCTGTTTTTT.

This clonotype was recorded many times. The chain recombines TRBV5-1 with TRBJ2-6; no reliable D call. V lost 0 bases and J 0 bases, leaving 16 bases between the germline ends. The germline gives CDR1 SGHRS, CDR2 YFSETQ. This CDR3 is built from 19 residues. The CDR3 bases are TGCGCCAGCAGCTTGGCCCCCAGTTTACGGAGCTCTGGGGCCAACGTCCTGACTTTC. This encodes CASSLAPSLRSSGANVLTF.

This clonotype was observed many times. The chain combines TRBV6-5 with TRBJ1-6, with 9 positions matching TRBD1. The CDR3 covers 16 residues. V lost 2 bases, J lost 9 bases, and 8 bases stayed unmatched. Germline CDR1 is MNHEY and CDR2 is SVGAGI. The CDR3 spells CASSYPDRGEGSPLHF. CDR3 bases: TGTGCCAGCAGTTACCCGGACAGGGGAGAGGGTTCACCCCTCCACTTT.

This clonotype was detected a few times. V and J are TRBV7-9 and TRBJ1-5, with D perhaps matching TRBD1 (6 bases). The CDR3 is made up of 16 amino acids. Germline assignment: CDR1 SEHNR and CDR2 FQNEAQ (reference sequence). V dropped 4 bases and J dropped 4 bases, with 17 bases sitting between them. CDR3 DNA: TGTGCCAGCAGCTCATTTACACGGGGGCTGAATCAGCCCCAGCATTTT. It encodes CASSSFTRGLNQPQHF.

This chain joins TRBV5-4 and TRBJ1-4; TRBD1 is a possible D gene (5 bases). Looked up from germline, CDR1 is SGHNT and CDR2 is YYREEE (reference sequence). The germline V and J ends were trimmed by 7 bases and 7 bases, with 17 bases remaining between them. There are 14 residues in the CDR3. This CDR3 is CASRGWGGSEKLFF. CDR3 nucleotide sequence: TGTGCCAGCCGGGGTTGGGGCGGGAGTGAAAAACTGTTTTTT.

The CDR3 nucleotides are TGCGCCAGCAGCCCTCTGGGCGGCTACGAGCAGTACTTC. Residues: CASSPLGGYEQYF. V usage is TRBV5-1 and J usage is TRBJ2-7; no definite D call. V lost 4 bases and J lost 3, with 11 bases in between. Germline loops: CDR1 SGHRS, CDR2 YFSETQ. The CDR3 runs 13 residues.

Many counts were recorded for this clonotype. The chain recombines TRBV4-3 with TRBJ2-5; no reliable D call. The CDR3 has 18 amino acids. Germline V gene lookup returns CDR1 LGHNA and CDR2 YSLEER. Trimming took off 0 bases at V and 2 bases at J, with 19 bases between the two ends. CDR3 residues: CASSQEVFGTNQQETQYF. The CDR3 nucleotides read TGCGCCAGCAGCCAAGAGGTTTTCGGAACCAACCAACAAGAGACCCAGTACTTC.

This clonotype occurred many times. The chain has TRBV12-3 or TRBV12-4 and TRBJ1-2; perhaps TRBD1 as D (6 bases). Trimming stripped 2 bases from V and 0 bases from J, with 13 bases between. The CDR3 length is 16 residues. CDR3 sequence reads: CASSLQSAGANYGYTF. DNA of the CDR3: TGTGCCAGCAGTTTACAGTCCGCAGGGGCTAACTATGGCTACACCTTC.

Note on this clonotype: The CDR3 does not end in the conserved phenylalanine or tryptophan, so this is likely a read error. The chain links TRBV27 to TRBJ2-7; D tentatively reads TRBD1 or TRBD2 (5 bases each). V gave up 5 bases and J gave up 3 bases, with 14 bases separating them. The germline gives CDR1 MNHEY, CDR2 SMNVEV (reference sequence). The CDR3 spans 14 residues. CDR3 nucleotides: TGTGCCAGCAGTCCTAGCCGGACAAGCTACGAGCAGTACTAC. This gives the protein CASSPSRTSYEQYY.

This clonotype was picked up a small number of times. The chain couples TRBV7-8 to TRBJ1-2; 7 nucleotides match TRBD1. Germline CDR1 and CDR2: SGHVS and FQNEAQ. The CDR3 runs 15 residues. J gave up 4 bases and V 8 bases, and 13 bases lay outside the gene matches. Here the CDR3 reads CASSLGTDKIYGYTF. For the CDR3, the DNA is TGTGCCAGCTCCTTGGGGACAGATAAAATCTATGGCTACACCTTC. Filled out from reference TRBV7-8 and TRBJ1-2, the complete variable domain reads GAGVSQSPRYKVAKRGQDVALRCDPISGHVSLFWYQQALGQGPEFLTYFQNEAQLDKSGLPSDRFFAERPEGSVSTLKIQRTQQEDSAVYLCASSLGTDKIYGYTFGSGTRLTVV.

This clonotype occurred many times. The chain couples TRBV6-2 or TRBV6-3 to TRBJ2-1, with D perhaps TRBD1 or TRBD2 (7 bases each). The germline V gene has CDR1 MNHEY and CDR2 SVGEGT. The CDR3 has 15 amino acids. Trimming left V 2 bases short and J 2 bases short, with 10 bases between. The CDR3 nucleotides are TGTGCCAGCAGTTACAGCGGGACAGCCTACAATGAGCAGTTCTTC. Amino acids: CASSYSGTAYNEQFF.